This entry concerns a single T cell receptor beta chain. Its antigen is currently unknown. Indicated treatment: oral pan-JAK inhibitor, 5-10 mg twice daily. This entry belongs to a study of CD8+ T cells in alopecia areata. Study-level points and caveats: There was only one nonresponder, so it was unclear how baseline CD8+ expansion relates to response.

cDNA serving as the sequencing template came from extracted, reverse transcribed RNA. Data came from immunoSEQ multiplex PCR; TCRdb stores just in-frame clones and leaves some out. The sample lists 150,000 to 200,000 clones, about three fifths occurring once. Trimming shortened V by 4 bases and J by 7 bases, and 16 bases separated the two germline ends. Germline V gives CDR1 MNHEY, CDR2 SMNVEV (reference sequence). There are 15 residues in the CDR3. The J gene is TRBJ2-2, the V gene TRBV27; no firm D call. Sequenced here: CD4+ T cells sorted from blood, sampled between weeks 47 and 50, from a patient treated with tofacitinib. The receptor was isolated from a human donor with alopecia areata. The CDR3 DNA follows: TGTGCCAGCAGTTGGACGGGCCTTAAAGGCGGGGAGCTGTTTTTT. Translation gives CASSWTGLKGGELFF.